The T cell receptor beta chain under discussion was sequenced for a study of beta chain features in type 1 diabetes. Study conclusions and caveats: Diminished insertions and augmented deletions at VDJ junctions characterized type 1 diabetes patients. Sampled from patients, naive, central memory and Treg TCRB repertoires appeared more similar than those sampled from healthy donors.

Trimming at V came to 0 bases and at J to 7 bases, leaving 7 bases not matched to a gene. CDR1 and CDR2 from the germline V gene are SGHNT and YENEEA. CDR3 length: 16 amino acids. This clone has just a few counts. As yet, its antigen is unknown. TCRB transcripts that were expressed got sequenced, as all of the isolated RNA had been reverse transcribed. Using immunoSEQ multiplex PCR, the repertoire was profiled, and TCRdb retains in-frame clones only, with some absent. The repertoire holds 300,000 to 400,000 clones, with approximately 10% as singletons. This receptor was taken from a woman aged 30 to 39 in good health. Material for sequencing was naive CD4+ T cells from blood. The chain joins TRBV11-3 to TRBJ2-1, with 9 nucleotides matching TRBD2. DNA of the CDR3: TGTGCCAGCAGCTTAGATCAGCTAGCGGGAAGGAATGAGCAGTTCTTC. It encodes CASSLDQLAGRNEQFF.